This is a list of T cell receptor beta chains from one sample in a study of CD8+ T cells in alopecia areata. Clones were read by immunoSEQ multiplex PCR, and TCRdb kept only the in-frame ones, dropping some. The sample lists 120,000 or so clones; approximately 57% were seen once. The material was CD4+ T cells sorted from blood, obtained at week 4, from a patient treated with tofacitinib. The source is a human donor with alopecia areata. The CDR3 runs from the conserved cysteine through the conserved F or W. The D gene is left open where the match is weak. Some rows mark clone size as missing; the rest say once, few, many or name a class of expanded clone.

clone_size	v_call	d_call	j_call	cdr3_nt	cdr3_aa
-	TRBV6-1	-	TRBJ1-5	TGTGCCAGCAGTCAGATTTATAGCAATCAGCCCCAGCATTTT	CASSQIYSNQPQHF
-	TRBV6-5	-	TRBJ2-2	TGTGCCAGCAGTTCACTTCAGGGCACCGGGGAGCTGTTTTTT	CASSSLQGTGELFF
-	TRBV6-5	TRBD1	TRBJ1-1	TGTGCCAGCAGCCCGAGGGACAGGGCGAACACTGAAGCTTTCTTT	CASSPRDRANTEAFF
-	TRBV15	TRBD2	TRBJ2-3	TGTGCCACCAGCAGAGCACTAGCGGGAGTGGATACGCAGTATTTT	CATSRALAGVDTQYF
few	TRBV29-1	TRBD1	TRBJ2-5	TGCAGCGTTCAAGCCGGGACAGGGCGAGAGACCCAGTACTTC	CSVQAGTGRETQYF
-	TRBV5-6	TRBD1	TRBJ1-2	TGTGCCAGCAGTACTGGACAGGGCCAGAGCTACACCTTC	CASSTGQGQSYTF
-	TRBV25-1	-	TRBJ1-2	TGTGCCAGCAGTGAATCCGGGAGCTATGGCTACACCTTC	CASSESGSYGYTF
-	TRBV7-2	-	TRBJ2-3	TGTGCCAGCAGCCAAGAGTATCTAACTAACGAAGATACGCAGTATTTT	CASSQEYLTNEDTQYF
-	TRBV25-1	-	TRBJ1-1	TGTGCCAGCAGACGAGTCATGAACACTGAAGCTTTCTTT	CASRRVMNTEAFF
few	TRBV29-1	TRBD1	TRBJ2-3	TGCAGCGCTACAGGGGATGCAGATACGCAGTATTTT	CSATGDADTQYF
-	TRBV7-2	TRBD2	TRBJ2-3	TGTGCCAGCAGCCCCCGCCCTAGCGGGACTGGGGATACGCAGTATTTT	CASSPRPSGTGDTQYF
-	TRBV9	-	TRBJ2-1	TGTGCCAGCAGCGTGGCAAGCTCCTACAATGAGCAGTTCTTC	CASSVASSYNEQFF
-	TRBV7-2	-	TRBJ2-3	TGTGCCAGCAGCCACGACAGAGTCACAGATACGCAGTATTTT	CASSHDRVTDTQYF
-	TRBV11-2	TRBD1	TRBJ1-2	TGTGCCAGCAGCCACGGGACAGGTTATGGCTACACCTTC	CASSHGTGYGYTF
-	TRBV29-1	TRBD1	TRBJ1-2	TGCAGCGTTGACAGGGGGCAGGGCTACACCTTC	CSVDRGQGYTF
-	TRBV9	-	TRBJ2-1	TGTGCCAGCAGCCTCAGACAGGCTAATGAGCAGTTCTTC	CASSLRQANEQFF
-	TRBV2	TRBD2	TRBJ2-3	TGTGCCAGCAGTGGCCCTAGCGGCCTCACAGATACGCAGTATTTT	CASSGPSGLTDTQYF